This entry lists 14 T cell receptor beta chains sequenced from one sample in a study of graft-versus-host responses after intestinal transplantation. Repertoires were generated with immunoSEQ multiplex PCR, while TCRdb's copy carries only in-frame clones and drops some. The sample includes over 100,000 clones, about 92% of them seen just once. The antigens for these receptors are not known. The sample here was unstimulated CD8+ T cells sorted from spleen or lymph node cells, taken before transplant. These receptor sequences come from a human donor who was the organ donor for an intestinal transplant.

The V call is TRBV7-3, the J call TRBJ2-3; 11 positions match TRBD2. In germline, CDR1 is SGHTA, CDR2 FQGTGA. With 4 bases clipped from V and 8 bases from J, the junction kept 11 bases outside the gene matches. The CDR3 contains 16 residues. CDR3 in amino acids: CASSSIAGGPFSTQYF. The CDR3 bases are TGTGCCAGCAGCTCCATAGCGGGAGGGCCTTTTAGTACGCAGTATTTT. The full variable domain, its missing parts supplied by reference TRBV7-3 and TRBJ2-3, is GAGVSQTPSNKVTEKGKYVELRCDPISGHTALYWYRQSLGQGPEFLIYFQGTGAADDSGLPNDRFFAVRPEGSVSTLKIQRTERGDSAVYLCASSSIAGGPFSTQYFGPGTRLTVL.

This CDR3 reads CASSLDSGRAIDEQFF. The CDR3 region has the DNA TGCGCCAGCAGCTTGGATAGCGGGAGGGCCATAGATGAGCAGTTCTTC. V is TRBV5-1 and J is TRBJ2-1, with 11 bases lining up with TRBD2. V gave up 0 bases and J gave up 8 bases; unmatched junction bases: 7. The CDR3 has 16 residues. CDR1 and CDR2 from the germline V gene are SGHRS and YFSETQ.

V is TRBV28 and J is TRBJ2-1; 7 bases match TRBD1. The CDR3 runs 16 residues. The V segment lost 2 bases and the J segment 2 bases; nucleotides outside the gene matches: 6. Per the germline V gene, CDR1 is MDHEN and CDR2 is SYDVKM. This CDR3 is CASSLRRQGPYNEQFF. DNA for the CDR3: TGTGCCAGCAGTTTACGACGACAGGGACCCTACAATGAGCAGTTCTTC.

The chain is built from TRBV15 and TRBJ1-4, with a tentative D call TRBD1 (5 bases). CDR1 and CDR2 (germline): LNHNV, YYDKDF (reference sequence). Trimming removed 3 bases at V and 7 bases at J, with 12 bases between. This CDR3 contains 14 residues. CDR3 sequence (DNA): TGTGCCACCAGCAGGACCGGGGCTAGTGAAAAACTGTTTTTT. It is translated as CATSRTGASEKLFF.

The rearrangement joins TRBV2 to TRBJ1-5, with TRBD1 matching 12 bases. Germline CDR1 and CDR2: SNHLY and FYNNEI. CDR3 length: 19 amino acids. The J segment lost 1 base and the V segment lost 4 bases, leaving 11 bases of the junction unmatched. The CDR3: CASSGPRDRGLRSNQPQHF. The CDR3 DNA is TGTGCCAGCAGTGGGCCCCGGGACAGGGGGCTAAGGAGCAATCAGCCCCAGCATTTT.

The V call is TRBV4-2, the J call TRBJ2-1, with TRBD2 matching over 12 bases. Germline V gene lookup returns CDR1 LGHNA and CDR2 YNFKEQ. The V and J ends lost 0 bases and 3 bases, in that order; junction bases with no gene match: 6. The CDR3 runs to 18 residues. CDR3 loop: CASSQEWLAGGDYNEQFF. CDR3 DNA: TGTGCCAGCAGCCAAGAGTGGCTAGCGGGAGGGGACTACAATGAGCAGTTCTTC.

The chain carries TRBV2 and TRBJ2-7; 8 nucleotides line up with TRBD1. The germline V gene has CDR1 SNHLY and CDR2 FYNNEI. The CDR3 totals 14 residues. The V gene end was trimmed by 2 bases and the J gene end by 2 bases; junction bases not matched to a gene: 2. The CDR3 sequence is CASSEWTGPYEQYF. The DNA of the CDR3 is TGTGCCAGCAGTGAATGGACAGGGCCCTACGAGCAGTACTTC.

The chain couples TRBV5-3 to TRBJ2-7, with TRBD2 matching over 12 bases. TRBV5-3 falls under the ORF class, with uncertain function. The CDR3 is made up of 15 amino acids. Trimming removed 1 base from V and 4 bases from J; junction bases left unmatched: 3. CDR3 sequence (DNA): TGTGCCAGAAGCTTGCTAGCGGGAGGGCCGTACGAGCAGTACTTC. It encodes CARSLLAGGPYEQYF.

The genes are TRBV10-2 and TRBJ1-1, with D maybe TRBD1 (5 bases). CDR3 length: 13 amino acids. The ends were cut back, 3 bases at V and 6 bases at J, with 11 bases in the middle. The germline V gene encodes CDR1 WSHSY and CDR2 SAAADI. The CDR3 region is CASSDVRGPEAFF. The CDR3 nucleotides read TGCGCCAGCAGTGACGTTAGGGGCCCTGAAGCTTTCTTT.

This clone was seen just once. V gene TRBV4-1 combines with J gene TRBJ1-5, with D perhaps matching TRBD1 (6 bases). Per germline, CDR1 MGHRA and CDR2 YSYEKL. The CDR3 spans 13 residues. Trimming removed 1 base from V and 13 bases from J, with 14 bases in between. For the CDR3, the DNA is TGCGCCAGCAGCCAAGGGCTACAGGGACCTCAGCATTTT. This encodes CASSQGLQGPQHF.

V gene TRBV4-1 combines with J gene TRBJ2-7; D is undetermined. Deletions cut 4 bases from V and 3 bases from J, with 16 bases between. Germline CDR1 reads MGHRA; CDR2 reads YSYEKL. This CDR3 is built from 15 residues. The CDR3 here is CASSLQPGPYYEQYF. The CDR3 nucleotides read TGCGCCAGCAGCCTTCAACCCGGGCCCTACTACGAGCAGTACTTC.

The CDR3 DNA reads as TGTGCCAGCAGTTCACAAGCAGGGGAGCAGTTCTTC. It specifies CASSSQAGEQFF. V gene TRBV27 combines with J gene TRBJ2-1, with a tentative D call TRBD1 (5 bases). The V gene's germline CDR1 is MNHEY and CDR2 SMNVEV (reference sequence). Deletions cut 4 bases from V and 10 bases from J, with 11 bases between. The length of the CDR3 is 12 residues.

The chain has TRBV29-1 and TRBJ2-3; TRBD2 agrees at 13 bases. With V trimmed by 2 bases and J by 4 bases, 9 bases remained unmatched. Germline V gene data show CDR1 as SQVTM and CDR2 as ANQGSEA. CDR3 length: 17 residues. CDR3 sequence reads: CSVEPGGLAGTADTQYF. The CDR3 DNA sequence: TGCAGCGTTGAACCAGGGGGACTAGCGGGAACCGCAGATACGCAGTATTTT.

The J gene is TRBJ2-1, the V gene TRBV4-1; TRBD2 agrees at 11 bases. Germline lookup yields CDR1 MGHRA and CDR2 YSYEKL. The CDR3 runs to 16 residues. The junction had 7 bases not matched to a gene; V was cut back by 0 bases and J by 9 bases. The CDR3 sequence: CASSQEGLAAFSEQFF. The CDR3 bases are TGCGCCAGCAGCCAAGAGGGACTAGCGGCGTTCAGTGAGCAGTTCTTC.